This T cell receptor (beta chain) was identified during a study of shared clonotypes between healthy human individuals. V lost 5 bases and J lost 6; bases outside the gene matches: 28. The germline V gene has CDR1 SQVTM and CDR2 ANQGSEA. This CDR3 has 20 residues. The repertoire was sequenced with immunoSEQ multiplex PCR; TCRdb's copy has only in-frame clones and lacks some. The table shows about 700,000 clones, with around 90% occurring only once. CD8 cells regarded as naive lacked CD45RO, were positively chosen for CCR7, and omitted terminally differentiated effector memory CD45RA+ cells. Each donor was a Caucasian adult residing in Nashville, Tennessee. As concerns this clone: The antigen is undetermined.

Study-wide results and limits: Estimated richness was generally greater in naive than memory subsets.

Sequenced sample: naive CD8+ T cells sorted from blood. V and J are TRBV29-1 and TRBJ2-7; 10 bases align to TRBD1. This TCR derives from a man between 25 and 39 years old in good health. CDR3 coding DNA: TGCAGCGTTCTCCCTATCATCCCGGGACAGGGGATTTTTGGTTTATGCGAGCAGTACTTC. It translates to CSVLPIIPGQGIFGLCEQYF.